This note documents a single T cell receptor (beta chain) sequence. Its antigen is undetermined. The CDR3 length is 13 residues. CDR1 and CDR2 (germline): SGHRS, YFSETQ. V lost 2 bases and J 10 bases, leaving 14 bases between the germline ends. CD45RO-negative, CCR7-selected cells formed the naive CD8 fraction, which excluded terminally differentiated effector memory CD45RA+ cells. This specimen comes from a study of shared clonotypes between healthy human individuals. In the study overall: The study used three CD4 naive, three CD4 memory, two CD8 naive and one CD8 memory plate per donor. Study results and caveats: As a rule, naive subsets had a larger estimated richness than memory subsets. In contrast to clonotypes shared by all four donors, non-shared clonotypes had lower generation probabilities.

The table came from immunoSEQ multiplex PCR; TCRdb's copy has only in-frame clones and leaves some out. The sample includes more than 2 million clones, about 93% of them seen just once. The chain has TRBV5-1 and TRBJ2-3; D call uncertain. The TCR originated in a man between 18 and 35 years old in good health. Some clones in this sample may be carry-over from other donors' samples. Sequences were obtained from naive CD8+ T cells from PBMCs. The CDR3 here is CASSFRPGPSQYF. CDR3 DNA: TGCGCCAGCAGCTTCAGACCAGGTCCTTCGCAGTATTTT.